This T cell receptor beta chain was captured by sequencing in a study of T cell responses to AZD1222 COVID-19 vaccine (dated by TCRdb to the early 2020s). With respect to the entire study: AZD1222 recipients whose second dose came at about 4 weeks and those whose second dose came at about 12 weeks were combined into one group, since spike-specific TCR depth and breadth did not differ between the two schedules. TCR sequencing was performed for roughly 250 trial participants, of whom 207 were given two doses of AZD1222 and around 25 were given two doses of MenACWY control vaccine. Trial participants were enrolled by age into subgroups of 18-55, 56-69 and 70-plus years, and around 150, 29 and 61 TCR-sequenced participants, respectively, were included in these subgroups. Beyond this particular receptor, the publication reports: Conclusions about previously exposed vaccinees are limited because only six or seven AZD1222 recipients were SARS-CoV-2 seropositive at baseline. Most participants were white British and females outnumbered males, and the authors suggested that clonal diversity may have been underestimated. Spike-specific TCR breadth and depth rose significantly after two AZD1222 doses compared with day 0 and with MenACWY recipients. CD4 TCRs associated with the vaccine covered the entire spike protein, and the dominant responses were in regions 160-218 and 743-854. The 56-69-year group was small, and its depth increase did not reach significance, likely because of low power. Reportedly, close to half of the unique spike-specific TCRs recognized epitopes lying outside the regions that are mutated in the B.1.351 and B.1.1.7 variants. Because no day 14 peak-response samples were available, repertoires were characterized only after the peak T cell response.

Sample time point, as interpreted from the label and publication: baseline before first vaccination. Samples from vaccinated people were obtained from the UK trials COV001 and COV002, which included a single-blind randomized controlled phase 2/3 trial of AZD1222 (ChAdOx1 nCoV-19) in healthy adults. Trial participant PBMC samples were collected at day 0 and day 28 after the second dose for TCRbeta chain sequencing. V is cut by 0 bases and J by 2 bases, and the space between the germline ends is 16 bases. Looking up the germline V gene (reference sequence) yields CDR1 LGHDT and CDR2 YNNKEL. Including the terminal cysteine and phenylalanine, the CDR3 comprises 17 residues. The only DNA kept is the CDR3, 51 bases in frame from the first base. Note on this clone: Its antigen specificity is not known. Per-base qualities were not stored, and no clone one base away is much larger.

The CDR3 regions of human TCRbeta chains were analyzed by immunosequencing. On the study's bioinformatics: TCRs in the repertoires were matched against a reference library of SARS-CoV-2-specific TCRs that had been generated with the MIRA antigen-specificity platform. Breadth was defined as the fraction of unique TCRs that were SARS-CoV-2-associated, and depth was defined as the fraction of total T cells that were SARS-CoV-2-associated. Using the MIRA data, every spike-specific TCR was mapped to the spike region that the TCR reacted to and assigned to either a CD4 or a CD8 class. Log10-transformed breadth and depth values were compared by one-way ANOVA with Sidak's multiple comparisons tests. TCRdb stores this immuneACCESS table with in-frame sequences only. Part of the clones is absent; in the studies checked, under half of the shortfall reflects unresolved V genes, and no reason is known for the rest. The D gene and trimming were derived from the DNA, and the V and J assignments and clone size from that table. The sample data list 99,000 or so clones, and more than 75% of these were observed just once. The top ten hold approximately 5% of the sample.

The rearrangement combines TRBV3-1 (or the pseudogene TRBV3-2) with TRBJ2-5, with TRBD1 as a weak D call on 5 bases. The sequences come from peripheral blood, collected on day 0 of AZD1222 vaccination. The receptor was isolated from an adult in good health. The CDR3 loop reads CASSQDRGGLYQETQYF. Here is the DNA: TGTGCCAGCAGCCAAGATAGGGGCGGTCTATATCAAGAGACCCAGTACTTC.